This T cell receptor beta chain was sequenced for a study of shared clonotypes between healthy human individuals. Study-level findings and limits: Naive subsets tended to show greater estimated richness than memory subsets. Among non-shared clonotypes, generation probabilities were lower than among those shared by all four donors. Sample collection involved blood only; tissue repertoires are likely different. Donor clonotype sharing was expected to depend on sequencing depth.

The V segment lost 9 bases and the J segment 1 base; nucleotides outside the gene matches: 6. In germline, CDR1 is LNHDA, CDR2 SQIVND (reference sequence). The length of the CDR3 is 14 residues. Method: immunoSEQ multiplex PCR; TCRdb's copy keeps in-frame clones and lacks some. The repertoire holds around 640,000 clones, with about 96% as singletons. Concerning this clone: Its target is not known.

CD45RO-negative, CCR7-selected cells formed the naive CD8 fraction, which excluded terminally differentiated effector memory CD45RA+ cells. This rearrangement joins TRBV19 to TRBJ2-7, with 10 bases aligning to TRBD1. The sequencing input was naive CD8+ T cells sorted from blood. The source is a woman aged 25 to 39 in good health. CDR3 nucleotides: TGTGCCAGCAATCCGGGACAGGGGTCCTACGAGCAGTACTTC. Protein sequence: CASNPGQGSYEQYF. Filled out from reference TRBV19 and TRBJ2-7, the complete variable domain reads DGGITQSPKYLFRKEGQNVTLSCEQNLNHDAMYWYRQDPGQGLRLIYYSQIVNDFQKGDIAEGYSVSREKKESFPLTVTSAQKNPTAFYLCASNPGQGSYEQYFGPGTRLTVT.